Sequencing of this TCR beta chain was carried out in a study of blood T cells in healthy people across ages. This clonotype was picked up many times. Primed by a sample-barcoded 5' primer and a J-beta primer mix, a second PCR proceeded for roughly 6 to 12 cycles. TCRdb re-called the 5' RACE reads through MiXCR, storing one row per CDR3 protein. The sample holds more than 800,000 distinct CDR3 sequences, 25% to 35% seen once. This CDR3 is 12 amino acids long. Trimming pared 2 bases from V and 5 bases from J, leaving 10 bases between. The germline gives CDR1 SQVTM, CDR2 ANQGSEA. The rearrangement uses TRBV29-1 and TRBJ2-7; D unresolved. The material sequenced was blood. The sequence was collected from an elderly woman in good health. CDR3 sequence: CSVEKGTHEQYF. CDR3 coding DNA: TGCAGCGTTGAAAAGGGAACCCACGAGCAGTACTTC.